This TCR beta chain was retrieved from a study of blood T cell repertoires in COVID-19 (TCRdb year 2020). With regard to the full study: Samples from collaborators originated in the United States, Italy and Spain and spanned both the acute and convalescent phases of COVID-19. The prospective study material was composed of cDNA or gDNA derived from T cells, B-cell-depleted T cells, or PBMCs. Subjects who had been exposed to COVID-19, were actively infected with it, or had recovered from it provided the deeply sampled blood TCRbeta repertoires that made up the dataset. The repertoires were released in a freely available public database meant as a resource for research on the immune response to SARS-CoV-2. The samples were drawn from two sources: the first 160 participants of the ongoing ImmuneRACE study, and over 950 subjects contributed by 6 global collaborators. The sample metadata nearly always contained a de-identified subject ID, COVID-19 status, age in years and sex. Where available, HLA class I and class II types were taken from metadata supplied by the sample provider and were not determined by assay-based typing. The investigation overall reported the following: The quantity of clinical and demographic metadata differed by source and by participant and was supplied without curation.

TCRbeta CDR3 regions were amplified from genomic DNA by means of the immunoSEQ Assay, a bias-controlled multiplex PCR. The paper's data handling went like this. Nucleated cell counts per sample were estimated from amplification of reference gene primers within the assay. To quantify the absolute abundance of each unique TCRbeta CDR3 rearrangement, sequence reads were collapsed and filtered. For each sample, productive Simpson clonality was calculated as the square root of Simpson's diversity index across productive rearrangements. TCRdb limited this immuneACCESS table to in-frame rearrangements with V and J called. A share of clones is missing; checked studies link under half to unresolved V genes, and the rest is unexplained. V, J and clone size are those of that table, while D and trimming were read from the DNA. This sample lists hundreds of thousands of clones; 88% were detected once. The top ten constitute 7% to 8% of the sample.

This clone was observed a handful of times. Its recognized antigen is unknown. Qualities for individual bases were not recorded, and no much larger clone is one base off. One collaborating source in Seattle enrolled patients during active infection and followed them longitudinally through the course of disease. The collaborating institutions used their own protocols to collect whole blood in K2EDTA tubes. For TCRbeta analysis, collaborator samples were shipped as frozen whole blood, as isolated PBMCs, or as DNA extracted from either sample type. The CDR3 numbers 16 residues from cysteine through phenylalanine. The only DNA kept is the CDR3, 48 bases in frame from the first base. Based on the germline V gene, the CDR1 and CDR2 sequences are SGHRS and YFSETQ. V is pruned by 4 bases and J by 5 bases, leaving 7 bases of the junction without a gene match.

This clonotype was sampled from a woman in her seventies with COVID-19, enrolled during active disease. The chain couples TRBV5-1 to TRBJ2-5, with 14 central nucleotides matching TRBD2. Sequenced sample: peripheral blood. The DNA sequence follows: TGCGCCAGCAGCACCGGGACTAGCGGGGGAGGGGAGACCCAGTACTTC. This gives the protein CASSTGTSGGGETQYF.